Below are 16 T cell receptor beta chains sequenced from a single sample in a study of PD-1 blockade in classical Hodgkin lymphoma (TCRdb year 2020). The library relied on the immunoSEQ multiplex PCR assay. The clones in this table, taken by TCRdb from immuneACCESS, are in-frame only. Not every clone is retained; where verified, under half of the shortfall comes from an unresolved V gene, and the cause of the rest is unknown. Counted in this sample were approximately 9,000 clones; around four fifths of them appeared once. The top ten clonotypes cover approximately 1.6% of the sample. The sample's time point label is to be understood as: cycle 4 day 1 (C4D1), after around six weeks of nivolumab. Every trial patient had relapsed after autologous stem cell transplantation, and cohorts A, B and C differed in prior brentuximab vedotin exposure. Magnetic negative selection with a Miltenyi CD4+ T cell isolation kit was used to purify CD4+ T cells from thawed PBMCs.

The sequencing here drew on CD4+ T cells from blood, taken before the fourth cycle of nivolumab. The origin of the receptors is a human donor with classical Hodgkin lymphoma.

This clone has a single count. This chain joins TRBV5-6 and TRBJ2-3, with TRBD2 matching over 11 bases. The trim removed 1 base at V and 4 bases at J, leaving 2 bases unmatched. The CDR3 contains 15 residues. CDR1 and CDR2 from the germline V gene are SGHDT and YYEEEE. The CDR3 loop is CASSLKLAGADTQYF. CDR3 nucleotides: TGTGCCAGCAGCTTGAAACTAGCGGGGGCAGATACGCAGTATTTT.

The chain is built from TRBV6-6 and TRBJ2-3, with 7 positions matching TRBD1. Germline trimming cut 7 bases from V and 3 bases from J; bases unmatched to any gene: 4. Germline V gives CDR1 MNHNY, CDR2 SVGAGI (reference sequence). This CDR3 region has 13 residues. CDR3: CASKTGQTDTQYF. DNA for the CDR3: TGTGCCAGCAAGACGGGACAGACAGATACGCAGTATTTT.

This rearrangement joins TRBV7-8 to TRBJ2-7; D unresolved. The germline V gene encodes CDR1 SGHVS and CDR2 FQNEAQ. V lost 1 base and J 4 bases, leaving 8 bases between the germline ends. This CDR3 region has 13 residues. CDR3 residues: CASSLVSAYEQYF. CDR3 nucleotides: TGTGCCAGCAGCTTAGTGTCAGCGTACGAGCAGTACTTC.

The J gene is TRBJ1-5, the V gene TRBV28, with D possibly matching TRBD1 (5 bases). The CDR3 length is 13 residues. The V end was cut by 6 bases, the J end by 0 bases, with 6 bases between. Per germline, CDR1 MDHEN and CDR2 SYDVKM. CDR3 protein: CASRGASNQPQHF. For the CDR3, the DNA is TGTGCCAGCAGAGGGGCTAGCAATCAGCCCCAGCATTTT.

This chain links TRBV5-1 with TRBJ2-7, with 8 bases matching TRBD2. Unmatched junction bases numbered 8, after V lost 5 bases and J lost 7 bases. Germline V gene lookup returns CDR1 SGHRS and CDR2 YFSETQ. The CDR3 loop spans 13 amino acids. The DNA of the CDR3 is TGCGCCAGCAGTCCCGGGAGGGCCGGTGAGCAGTACTTC. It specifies CASSPGRAGEQYF.

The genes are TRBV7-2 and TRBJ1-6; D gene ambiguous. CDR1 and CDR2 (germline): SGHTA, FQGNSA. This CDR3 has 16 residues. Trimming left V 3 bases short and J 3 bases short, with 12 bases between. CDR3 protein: CASSFPSQIYNSPLHF. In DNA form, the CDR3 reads TGTGCCAGCAGCTTCCCATCACAAATCTATAATTCACCCCTCCACTTT. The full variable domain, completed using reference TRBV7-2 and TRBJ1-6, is GAGVSQSPSNKVTEKGKDVELRCDPISGHTALYWYRQSLGQGLEFLIYFQGNSAPDKSGLPSDRFSAERTGGSVSTLTIQRTQQEDSAVYLCASSFPSQIYNSPLHFGNGTRLTVT.

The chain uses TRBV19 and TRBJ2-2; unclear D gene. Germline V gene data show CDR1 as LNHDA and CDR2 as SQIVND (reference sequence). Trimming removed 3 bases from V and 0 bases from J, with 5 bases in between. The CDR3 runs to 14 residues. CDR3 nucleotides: TGTGCCAGTAGTATTGGAGCGAACACCGGGGAGCTGTTTTTT. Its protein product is CASSIGANTGELFF.

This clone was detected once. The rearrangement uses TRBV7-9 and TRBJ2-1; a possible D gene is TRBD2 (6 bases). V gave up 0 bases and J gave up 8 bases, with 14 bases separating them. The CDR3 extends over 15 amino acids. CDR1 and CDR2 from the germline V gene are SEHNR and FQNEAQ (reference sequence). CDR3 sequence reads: CASSLAGGVLYEQFF. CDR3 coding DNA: TGTGCCAGCAGCTTAGCGGGCGGGGTTTTGTATGAGCAGTTCTTC.

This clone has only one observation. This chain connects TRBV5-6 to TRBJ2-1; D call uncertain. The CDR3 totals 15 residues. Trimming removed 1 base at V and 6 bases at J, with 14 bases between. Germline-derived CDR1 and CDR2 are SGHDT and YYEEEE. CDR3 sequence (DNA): TGTGCCAGCAGCTTGATTTCCTCCCTCGGCAATGAGCAGTTCTTC. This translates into CASSLISSLGNEQFF.

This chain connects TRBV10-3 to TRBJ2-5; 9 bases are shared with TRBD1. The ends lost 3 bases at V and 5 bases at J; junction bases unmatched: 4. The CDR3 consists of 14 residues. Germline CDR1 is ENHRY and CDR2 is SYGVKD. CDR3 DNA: TGTGCCATCAGTGACGGGACAGGGACCGAGACCCAGTACTTC. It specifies CAISDGTGTETQYF.

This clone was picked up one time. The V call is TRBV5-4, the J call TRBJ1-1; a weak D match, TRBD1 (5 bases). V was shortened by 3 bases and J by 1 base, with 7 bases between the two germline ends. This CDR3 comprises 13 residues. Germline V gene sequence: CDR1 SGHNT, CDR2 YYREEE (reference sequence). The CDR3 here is CASSYDRNTEAFF. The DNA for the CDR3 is TGTGCCAGCAGCTATGACAGGAACACTGAAGCTTTCTTT.

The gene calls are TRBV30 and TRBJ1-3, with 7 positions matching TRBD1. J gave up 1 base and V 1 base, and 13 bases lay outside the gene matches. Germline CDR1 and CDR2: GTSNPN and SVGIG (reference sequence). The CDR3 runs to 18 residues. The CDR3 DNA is TGTGCCTGGAGTGAGGGGGCCTCCTATCTTTTATCTGGAAACACCATATATTTT. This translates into CAWSEGASYLLSGNTIYF.

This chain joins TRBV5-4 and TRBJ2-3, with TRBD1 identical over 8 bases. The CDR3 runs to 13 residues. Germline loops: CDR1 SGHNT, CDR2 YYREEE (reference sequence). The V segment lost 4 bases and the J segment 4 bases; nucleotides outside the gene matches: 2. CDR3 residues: CASSMTGADTQYF. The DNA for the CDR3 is TGTGCCAGCAGCATGACAGGGGCAGATACGCAGTATTTT.

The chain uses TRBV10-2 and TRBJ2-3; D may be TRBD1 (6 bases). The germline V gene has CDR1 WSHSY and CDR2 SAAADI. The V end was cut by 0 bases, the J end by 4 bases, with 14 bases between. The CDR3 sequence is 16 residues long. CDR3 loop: CASSESAGVGADTQYF. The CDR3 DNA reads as TGCGCCAGCAGTGAGTCGGCAGGGGTCGGGGCAGATACGCAGTATTTT.

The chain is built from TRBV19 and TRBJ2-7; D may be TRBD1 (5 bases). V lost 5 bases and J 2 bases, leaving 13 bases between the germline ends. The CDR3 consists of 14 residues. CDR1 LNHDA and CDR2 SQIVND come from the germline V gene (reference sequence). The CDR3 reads CASSPPTDTYEQYF. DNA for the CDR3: TGTGCCAGTAGTCCCCCGACAGATACCTACGAGCAGTACTTC.

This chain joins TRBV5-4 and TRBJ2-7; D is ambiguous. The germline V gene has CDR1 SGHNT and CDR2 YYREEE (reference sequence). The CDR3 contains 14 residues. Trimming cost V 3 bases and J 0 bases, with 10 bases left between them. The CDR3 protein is CASSSDLSSYEQYF. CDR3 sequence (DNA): TGTGCCAGCAGCTCCGACCTATCCTCCTACGAGCAGTACTTC. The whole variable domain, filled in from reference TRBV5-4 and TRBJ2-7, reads ETGVTQSPTHLIKTRGQQVTLRCSSQSGHNTVSWYQQALGQGPQFIFQYYREEENGRGNFPPRFSGLQFPNYSSELNVNALELDDSALYLCASSSDLSSYEQYFGPGTRLTVT.